The 19 T cell receptor beta chains listed next were all sequenced from one sample in a study of T-cell memory formation after mild COVID-19. TCRdb used MiXCR to reprocess the 5' RACE reads, holding one entry per CDR3 protein. The table shows approximately 250,000 distinct CDR3 sequences, with roughly a sixth occurring only once. The sample comprised PBMCs or a T cell subset sorted from them (not recorded which). Receptors were obtained from a young man who had mild COVID-19 (a few samples of this study predate the infection). Cell type and time point are not known.

CDR3 loop: CSVEAGSGATQYF. Here the CDR3 DNA reads TGCAGCGTTGAAGCCGGCTCCGGGGCGACCCAGTACTTC. The chain recombines TRBV29-1 with TRBJ2-5; D is perhaps TRBD1 or TRBD2 (5 bases each). The CDR3 is made up of 13 amino acids. Germline V CDR1 and CDR2: SQVTM, ANQGSEA. The V gene lost 1 base and the J gene lost 7 bases, with 13 bases spanning the gap.

This clonotype was seen more than once but under ten times. The chain is built from TRBV11-2 and TRBJ2-3, with 10 bases matching TRBD2. V shed 5 bases and J 0 bases; nucleotides not matched to a gene: 2. Germline lookup yields CDR1 SGHAT and CDR2 FQNNGV. The CDR3 length is 15 residues. For the CDR3, the DNA is TGTGCCAGCAGCCCTAGCGGGAGTAGCACAGATACGCAGTATTTT. Residues: CASSPSGSSTDTQYF.

This chain connects TRBV25-1 to TRBJ2-1; D perhaps matches TRBD1 (6 bases). Trimming took off 4 bases at V and 7 bases at J, with 14 bases between the two ends. The germline gives CDR1 MGHDK, CDR2 SYGVNS. The CDR3 consists of 14 residues. CDR3 in amino acids: CASSGVTGANEQFF. CDR3 nucleotides: TGTGCCAGCAGTGGTGTGACAGGAGCTAATGAGCAGTTCTTC.

This rearrangement joins TRBV10-3 to TRBJ1-1, with D maybe TRBD1 (6 bases). The V gene's germline CDR1 is ENHRY and CDR2 SYGVKD. Trimming pared 5 bases from V and 7 bases from J, leaving 17 bases between. The CDR3 length is 14 residues. CDR3 in amino acids: CAISQTGTTLEAFF. The CDR3 nucleotides are TGTGCCATCAGTCAGACAGGTACGACTCTTGAAGCTTTCTTT.

The chain has TRBV7-6 and TRBJ2-1, with 7 nucleotides matching TRBD2. The CDR3 extends over 17 amino acids. The germline CDR1 and CDR2 sequences are SGHVS and FNYEAQ. V dropped 2 bases and J dropped 4; count of bases not matched to a gene: 11. In DNA form, the CDR3 reads TGTGCCAGCAGCTTATCGGAATCGATAGCGGGTTACAATGAGCAGTTCTTC. This sequence encodes CASSLSESIAGYNEQFF. The variable domain in full, completed from reference TRBV7-6 and TRBJ2-1, reads GAGVSQSPRYKVTKRGQDVALRCDPISGHVSLYWYRQALGQGPEFLTYFNYEAQQDKSGLPNDRFSAERPEGSISTLTIQRTEQRDSAMYRCASSLSESIAGYNEQFFGPGTRLTVL.

This clonotype was recorded a few times. This chain connects TRBV7-2 to TRBJ2-3; D is unclear. The germline gives CDR1 SGHTA, CDR2 FQGNSA. The germline V and J ends were trimmed by 5 bases and 0 bases, with 6 bases remaining between them. The CDR3 totals 13 residues. The CDR3 nucleotides are TGTGCCAGCAGCCGTTCAAGCACAGATACGCAGTATTTT. It codes for CASSRSSTDTQYF.

This clonotype was observed a few times. The gene calls are TRBV6-2 or TRBV6-3 and TRBJ1-2, with D unclear. The CDR3 contains 12 residues. Trimming left V 2 bases short and J 7 bases short, with 8 bases between. Germline V gene data show CDR1 as MNHEY and CDR2 as SVGEGT. The CDR3: CASSYLRSGYTF. The CDR3 nucleotides read TGTGCCAGCAGTTACCTCAGGAGTGGCTACACCTTC.

This clonotype was observed a few times. The chain employs TRBV12-3 or TRBV12-4 and TRBJ1-1, with a possible D match to TRBD1 (5 bases). The V end was cut by 3 bases, the J end by 3 bases, with 17 bases between. The CDR3 is 16 amino acids. CDR3 loop: CASSFVQAGAHTEAFF. CDR3 DNA: TGTGCCAGCAGTTTTGTCCAGGCTGGGGCGCACACTGAAGCTTTCTTT.

This chain links TRBV2 with TRBJ2-5; D might be TRBD2 (5 bases). CDR1 is SNHLY and CDR2 is FYNNEI in the germline V gene. V lost 6 bases, J lost 7 bases, and 18 bases lay in between. The CDR3 sequence is 14 residues long. CDR3 coding DNA: TGTGCCAGCAGGGTAATGTCGCGGGCGTGGACCCAGTACTTC. It encodes CASRVMSRAWTQYF.

V and J are TRBV7-2 and TRBJ2-1; TRBD2 aligns across 11 bases. CDR1 and CDR2 (germline): SGHTA, FQGNSA. The CDR3 consists of 15 residues. Losses at the gene ends were 4 bases for V and 5 bases for J; bases not matched to a gene: 4. The chain's CDR3 is CASSSELAGDNEQFF. Here the CDR3 DNA reads TGTGCCAGCAGCTCCGAACTAGCGGGGGACAATGAGCAGTTCTTC.

This sequence joins TRBV12-5 and TRBJ2-5; D may be TRBD1 (7 bases). CDR3 length: 12 amino acids. The germline V gene encodes CDR1 LGHNT and CDR2 FRNRAP. V shed 4 bases and J shed 13 bases, with 16 bases lying between them. CDR3 bases: TGTGCTAGTGGTTCGCAGGGGGGCAAGGTGTACTTC. Protein: CASGSQGGKVYF.

This clonotype was found a few times. The chain has TRBV5-1 and TRBJ1-1, with D maybe TRBD1 (5 bases). V was clipped by 0 bases and J by 4 bases, with 13 bases between them. CDR1 and CDR2 (germline): SGHRS, YFSETQ. The CDR3 sequence is 15 residues long. The CDR3 coding sequence is TGCGCCAGCAGCTTGGAAGGGGTCGCGGCCACTGAAGCTTTCTTT. Its protein is CASSLEGVAATEAFF.

V gene TRBV10-3 combines with J gene TRBJ1-2; 11 positions agree with TRBD1. This CDR3 comprises 13 residues. The germline V gene encodes CDR1 ENHRY and CDR2 SYGVKD. V shed 7 bases, J shed 8 bases, and the junction held 6 bases outside the gene matches. The CDR3 nucleotides read TGTGCCATCACCGGACAGGGGGCGAAGGGCTACACCTTC. It codes for CAITGQGAKGYTF.

The CDR3 coding sequence is TGTGCCAGCAGTTCTTTCCGGGCGGGGGAGTACCTCAACTATGGCTACACCTTC. This encodes CASSSFRAGEYLNYGYTF. The V and J genes are TRBV12-3 or TRBV12-4 and TRBJ1-2; D is possibly TRBD1 (5 bases). The length of the CDR3 is 18 residues. Deletions cut 4 bases from V and 2 bases from J, with 23 bases between.

V usage is TRBV6-6 and J usage is TRBJ1-5; D is unresolved. The CDR3 consists of 14 residues. CDR1 and CDR2 from the germline V gene are MNHNY and SVGAGI (reference sequence). V was trimmed by 6 bases and J by 7 bases, leaving 16 bases between them. The CDR3 here is CASRTTLPGQPQHF. The CDR3 DNA is TGTGCCAGCAGAACGACACTACCCGGGCAGCCCCAGCATTTT.

The chain carries TRBV9 and TRBJ2-5; possibly TRBD2 for D (6 bases). This CDR3 comprises 18 residues. Trimming took off 4 bases at V and 2 bases at J, with 24 bases between the two ends. The germline CDR1 and CDR2 sequences are SGDLS and YYNGEE. The CDR3 here is CASSTGDSSIVFQETQYF. The CDR3 coding sequence is TGTGCCAGCAGCACGGGAGATTCAAGTATAGTATTTCAAGAGACCCAGTACTTC.

As regards this clonotype: One junction end does not reproduce the germline sequence, and a read error may be involved. The V and J genes are TRBV5-6 and TRBJ2-6; maybe TRBD1 (6 bases). Germline loops: CDR1 SGHDT, CDR2 YYEEEE. CDR3 length equals 15 residues. CDR3 DNA: TGTGCCACCAGCTTGGGGGCCCGTGGGGCCAACGTCCTGACTTTC. Translated: CATSLGARGANVLTF.

This clonotype was found a few times. The chain employs TRBV4-3 and TRBJ2-1, with TRBD2 matching over 8 bases. The CDR3 has 16 amino acids. The junction had 8 bases not matched to a gene; V was cut back by 0 bases and J by 7 bases. CDR1 LGHNA and CDR2 YSLEER come from the germline V gene. Written as DNA, the CDR3 is TGCGCCAGCAGCCAAGACAGGGCGGGGGGCCAAAATGAGCAGTTCTTC. It yields the protein CASSQDRAGGQNEQFF.

This sequence joins TRBV7-6 and TRBJ2-2; D tentatively fits TRBD1 or TRBD2 (6 bases each). Trimming pared 6 bases from V and 1 base from J, leaving 18 bases between. This CDR3 region has 17 residues. Germline assignment: CDR1 SGHVS and CDR2 FNYEAQ. The CDR3 sequence is CASSLQGGRRNTGELFF. The CDR3, as DNA: TGTGCCAGCAGTCTTCAAGGGGGGCGAAGGAACACCGGGGAGCTGTTTTTT. Looking up the rest from reference TRBV7-6 and TRBJ2-2 gives the full variable domain: GAGVSQSPRYKVTKRGQDVALRCDPISGHVSLYWYRQALGQGPEFLTYFNYEAQQDKSGLPNDRFSAERPEGSISTLTIQRTEQRDSAMYRCASSLQGGRRNTGELFFGEGSRLTVL.